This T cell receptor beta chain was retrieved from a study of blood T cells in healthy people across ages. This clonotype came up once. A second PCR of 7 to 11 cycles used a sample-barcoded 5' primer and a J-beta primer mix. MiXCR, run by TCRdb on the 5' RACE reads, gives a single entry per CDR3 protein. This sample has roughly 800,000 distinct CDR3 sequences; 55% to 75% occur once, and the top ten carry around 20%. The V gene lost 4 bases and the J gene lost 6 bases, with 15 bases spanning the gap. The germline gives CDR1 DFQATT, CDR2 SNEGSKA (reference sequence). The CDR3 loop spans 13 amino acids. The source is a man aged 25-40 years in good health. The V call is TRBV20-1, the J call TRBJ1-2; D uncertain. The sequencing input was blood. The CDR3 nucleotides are TGCAGTGCTACAAAACAGATCGGGAATGGCTACACCTTC. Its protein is CSATKQIGNGYTF.